This record looks at one T cell receptor beta chain sequence and its context. Its antigen is undetermined. The CDR3 sequence is 14 residues long. Trimming left V 4 bases short and J 2 bases short, with 12 bases between. The V gene's germline CDR1 is SGHDT and CDR2 YYEEEE. These data are taken from a study of T cell repertoires in cytomegalovirus infection. Across the whole study: Shared public TCR beta signatures pointed to both CMV infection and a matching HLA type. Study findings and constraints: Cumulative frequency of public TCR beta families picked out carriers of CMV plus the relevant HLA. HLA-C-restricted CMV clonotypes gave the most frequent clonotype in two of eight donors.

TCRdb itself ran the reads through MiXCR, one entry per CDR3 protein. The data contain a few hundred thousand distinct CDR3 sequences, around 15% of them singletons. What was sequenced was CD8+ T cells from PBMCs. The chain uses TRBV5-6 and TRBJ1-2; a possible D gene is TRBD1 (5 bases). This sequence originates from a human donor in good health (CMV status not recorded). Some clones in this sample may be carry-over from other donors' samples. Here the CDR3 DNA reads TGTGCCAGCAGCATGGGGACGGCGAACTATGGCTACACCTTC. Translated: CASSMGTANYGYTF.